This T cell receptor (beta chain) originates from a study of Graves' ophthalmopathy and Graves' hyperthyroidism. About the study: Peripheral blood was collected at initial diagnosis, before any treatment. General study findings and limits: The 13-signature model separated ophthalmopathy from stable hyperthyroidism at approximately 91% sensitivity and approximately 79% specificity.

CAS ≥3, NOSPECS ≥4, moderate-to-severe activity and duration under 3 months marked donors with ophthalmopathy. Diagnosis was based on clinical symptoms, serum thyroxine, TRAb, thyroid ultrasound and orbital computed tomography. Details on this clonotype: What it binds is not known. A much larger clone lies one base from this, so it may be a read error.

Germline values: CDR1 GTSNPN, CDR2 SVGIG (reference sequence). This CDR3 has 16 residues. The TCR beta CDR3 regions underwent amplification from RNA transcripts. An initial RT-PCR round employing HTBI primers preceded a second-round multiplex PCR. TCRdb independently ran MiXCR on the multiplex PCR reads; one entry per CDR3 protein. The sample includes fewer than 600,000 distinct CDR3 sequences, 14% of them seen just once. V is TRBV30 and J is TRBJ1-1; possibly TRBD1 for D (5 bases). Material: blood. The TCR was taken from a woman in her 30s with Graves' ophthalmopathy. The CDR3 sequence: CAWSAPGRRLNTEACF. CDR3 bases: TGTGCCTGGAGTGCGCCGGGACGGCGATTAAACACTGAAGCTTGCTTT.